This record concerns one TCR beta chain sequence. What it binds is unknown. This sample is drawn from a study of T cells after yellow fever vaccination. Study conclusions and caveats: Contaminating bulk clonotypes could be abundant in FACS-sorted repertoires. It was the secondary response that reached its peak faster, day 5 versus 15, but it was weaker. Booster sampling recovered most clones from primary vaccination (96% CD4, around 88% CD8).

TCRdb ran MiXCR on the 5' RACE reads and lists one entry per CDR3 protein. The data show more than 350,000 distinct CDR3 sequences, 11% seen once. Germline V gene sequence: CDR1 LNHNV, CDR2 YYDKDF (reference sequence). The CDR3 has 16 residues. Trimming pared 5 bases from V and 0 bases from J, leaving 11 bases between. The receptor was isolated from a man aged 18 to 29 who received the YFV17D yellow fever vaccine. This chain uses TRBV15 with TRBJ1-6; no clear D. The source was PBMCs, collected on the day of the first yellow fever vaccination. The CDR3 nucleotides read TGTGCCACCAGCCTTCCCGAGAGCTCCTATAATTCACCCCTCCACTTT. Protein: CATSLPESSYNSPLHF.